The rows below give T cell receptor beta chains drawn from one sample of a study of shared clonotypes between healthy human individuals. Sequenced by immunoSEQ multiplex PCR; TCRdb stores in-frame clones only, minus some. The data contain some 550,000 clones, roughly 97% of them singletons. The specimen was naive CD4+ T cells sorted from blood. The receptors stem from a woman in her thirties in good health. Each CDR3 is given with its conserved first and last residue. A D gene is named only where the DNA matches it firmly. Some rows mark clone size as missing; the rest say once, few, many or name a class of expanded clone.

V gene	J gene	clone size	D gene	CDR3 protein	CDR3 DNA
TRBV5-1	TRBJ1-3	.	TRBD1	CASSFGDRAKGNTIYF	TGCGCCAGCAGCTTTGGGGACAGGGCCAAAGGAAACACCATATATTTT
TRBV29-1	TRBJ2-1	.	.	CSVEDSPNASEQFF	TGCAGCGTTGAAGATTCTCCAAACGCGTCTGAGCAGTTCTTC
TRBV5-4	TRBJ1-5	.	.	CASSSGGNQPQHF	TGTGCCAGCAGCTCTGGTGGGAATCAGCCCCAGCATTTT
TRBV15	TRBJ2-1	.	TRBD1	CATSRDGTVDNEQFF	TGTGCCACCAGCAGAGATGGGACAGTAGACAATGAGCAGTTCTTC
TRBV28	TRBJ1-4	.	.	CASSKHATNEKLFF	TGTGCCAGCAGTAAACATGCAACTAATGAAAAACTGTTTTTT
TRBV9	TRBJ2-2	once	TRBD2	CASSVAGSGRYTGELFF	TGTGCCAGCAGCGTAGCTGGTAGCGGGAGGTACACCGGGGAGCTGTTTTTT
TRBV11-3	TRBJ2-3	.	.	CASSLGSTDTQYF	TGTGCCAGCAGCCTCGGCAGCACAGATACGCAGTATTTT
TRBV15	TRBJ2-1	.	TRBD2	CATSRTSPSSYNEQFF	TGTGCCACCAGCCGGACTAGCCCCAGCTCCTACAATGAGCAGTTCTTC
TRBV4-1	TRBJ2-5	.	TRBD2	CASSQEGLAALQETQYF	TGCGCCAGCAGCCAAGAAGGACTAGCGGCCTTACAAGAGACCCAGTACTTC
TRBV6-1	TRBJ2-7	.	TRBD2	CASSEATSGSYEQYF	TGTGCCAGCAGTGAAGCTACTAGCGGGAGCTACGAGCAGTACTTC
TRBV4-1	TRBJ2-2	.	.	CASSPPGRGNTGELFF	TGCGCCAGCAGCCCCCCAGGGCGGGGGAACACCGGGGAGCTGTTTTTT
TRBV2	TRBJ2-7	.	TRBD1	CAGSGTGASYEQYF	TGTGCCGGCTCCGGGACAGGGGCTTCCTACGAGCAGTACTTC
TRBV7-2	TRBJ2-7	.	TRBD2	CASTPSGLSSYEQYF	TGTGCCAGCACCCCTAGCGGACTCAGCTCCTACGAGCAGTACTTC
TRBV19	TRBJ1-5	once	.	CASSIPGVAMSNQPQHF	TGTGCCAGTAGTATCCCAGGAGTCGCAATGAGCAATCAGCCCCAGCATTTT
TRBV5-1	TRBJ1-1	once	.	CASSSGGNTQAFF	TGCGCCAGCAGCTCCGGGGGGAACACTCAAGCTTTCTTT
TRBV19	TRBJ2-3	.	.	CASSRGTDTQYF	TGTGCCAGTAGTCGGGGTACAGATACGCAGTATTTT
TRBV19	TRBJ1-5	.	TRBD1	CASSMGTGVGNQPQHF	TGTGCCAGTAGTATGGGGACAGGGGTGGGCAATCAGCCCCAGCATTTT
TRBV5-1	TRBJ2-1	once	TRBD2	CASSRTPPSGSDEQFF	TGCGCCAGCAGTCGAACCCCGCCTAGCGGGAGTGATGAGCAGTTCTTC
TRBV30	TRBJ2-5	once	.	CAWSRRVQETQYF	TGTGCCTGGAGTAGACGGGTTCAAGAGACCCAGTACTTC
TRBV7-9	TRBJ1-1	.	.	CASSKSGYHTEAFF	TGTGCCAGCAGCAAATCAGGGTATCACACTGAAGCTTTCTTT
TRBV19	TRBJ2-7	.	TRBD1	CASSIGGQGSSYEQYF	TGTGCCAGTAGTATCGGGGGACAGGGTAGCTCCTACGAGCAGTACTTC
TRBV19	TRBJ1-5	.	.	CASSISGAYSNQPQHF	TGTGCCAGTAGTATTTCAGGGGCTTATAGCAATCAGCCCCAGCATTTT
TRBV5-8	TRBJ2-7	.	TRBD2	CASSLVGTTNPYEQYF	TGTGCCAGCAGCTTGGTTGGGACTACCAATCCCTACGAGCAGTACTTC
TRBV7-3	TRBJ2-7	once	.	CASSPYASHEQYF	TGTGCCAGCAGCCCCTACGCTAGCCACGAGCAGTACTTC
TRBV5-5	TRBJ1-1	.	.	CASSPRGLGRGTEAFF	TGTGCCAGCAGCCCCCGGGGCCTCGGTCGTGGCACTGAAGCTTTCTTT
TRBV5-1	TRBJ2-5	.	.	CASSFQETQYF	TGCGCCAGCAGTTTTCAAGAGACCCAGTACTTC
TRBV18	TRBJ1-1	once	.	CASSPGGEATEAFF	TGTGCCAGCTCACCAGGGGGTGAGGCAACTGAAGCTTTCTTT
TRBV2	TRBJ2-2	.	.	CASSEGGLAANTGELFF	TGTGCCAGCAGTGAAGGAGGTCTAGCAGCGAACACCGGGGAGCTGTTTTTT
TRBV4-1	TRBJ1-3	.	TRBD1	CASSQLTGSAGNTIYF	TGCGCCAGCAGCCAGCTGACAGGGTCCGCTGGAAACACCATATATTTT
TRBV7-9	TRBJ2-7	.	.	CASSPGTISYEQYF	TGTGCCAGCAGCCCCGGGACAATCTCCTACGAGCAGTACTTC
TRBV9	TRBJ1-2	.	TRBD1	CASSVAHRGTGGYTF	TGTGCCAGCAGCGTAGCTCACAGGGGGACGGGTGGCTACACCTTC
TRBV7-9	TRBJ2-7	.	.	CASSLAGPVSYEQYF	TGTGCCAGCAGCTTAGCCGGACCAGTTTCCTACGAGCAGTACTTC
TRBV28	TRBJ1-5	.	.	CASRGSQGRGNQPQHF	TGTGCCAGCAGGGGTAGCCAGGGGAGGGGCAATCAGCCCCAGCATTTT
TRBV5-1	TRBJ2-5	.	.	CASRTRGRREETQYF	TGCGCCAGCAGGACCAGAGGGAGGAGGGAAGAGACCCAGTACTTC
TRBV5-1	TRBJ2-7	once	.	CASSFGTPAYEQYF	TGCGCCAGCAGCTTCGGGACACCGGCCTACGAGCAGTACTTC
TRBV15	TRBJ1-5	.	.	CATSRELGNGNQPQHF	TGTGCCACCAGCAGAGAGTTGGGGAATGGCAATCAGCCCCAGCATTTT
TRBV27	TRBJ2-7	.	TRBD1	CASSPDRGLYEQYF	TGTGCCAGCAGCCCCGACAGGGGGCTCTACGAGCAGTACTTC
TRBV6-6	TRBJ2-1	.	.	CASTSSPETGYNEQFF	TGTGCCAGCACCTCCTCCCCGGAGACAGGTTACAATGAGCAGTTCTTC
TRBV5-4	TRBJ1-1	once	.	CASSSLKKNTEAFF	TGTGCCAGCAGCTCGCTTAAGAAGAACACTGAAGCTTTCTTT
TRBV5-1	TRBJ2-1	.	TRBD2	CASSVTSGIYNEQFF	TGCGCCAGCAGCGTGACTAGCGGGATCTACAATGAGCAGTTCTTC
TRBV28	TRBJ2-1	.	TRBD2	CASSANLGLAGENEQFF	TGTGCCAGCAGTGCGAATCTGGGACTAGCGGGAGAGAATGAGCAGTTCTTC
TRBV10-2	TRBJ1-4	.	.	CASSHSDGGGNEKLFF	TGCGCCAGCAGCCATTCGGACGGAGGAGGCAATGAAAAACTGTTTTTT
TRBV5-1	TRBJ2-1	.	TRBD2	CASSFERGYNEQFF	TGCGCCAGCAGCTTCGAGCGGGGGTACAATGAGCAGTTCTTC
TRBV28	TRBJ2-7	once	TRBD2	CASSPLTSGSYEQYF	TGTGCCAGCAGTCCCCTCACTAGCGGCTCCTACGAGCAGTACTTC
TRBV5-1	TRBJ2-5	.	.	CASSLDRQETQYF	TGCGCCAGCAGCTTAGACAGACAAGAGACCCAGTACTTC